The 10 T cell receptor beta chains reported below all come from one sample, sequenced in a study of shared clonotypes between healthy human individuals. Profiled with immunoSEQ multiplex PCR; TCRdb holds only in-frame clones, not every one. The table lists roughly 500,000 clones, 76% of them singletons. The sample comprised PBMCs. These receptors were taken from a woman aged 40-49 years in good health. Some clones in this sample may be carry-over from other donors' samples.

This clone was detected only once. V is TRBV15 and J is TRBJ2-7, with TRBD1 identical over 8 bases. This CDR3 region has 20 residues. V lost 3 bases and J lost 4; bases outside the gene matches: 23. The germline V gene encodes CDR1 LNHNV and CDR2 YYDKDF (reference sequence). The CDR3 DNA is TGTGCCACCAGCAGGGACAGGGATTGGGGAGAGGGACCGCATCGGTACGAGCAGTACTTC. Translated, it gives CATSRDRDWGEGPHRYEQYF.

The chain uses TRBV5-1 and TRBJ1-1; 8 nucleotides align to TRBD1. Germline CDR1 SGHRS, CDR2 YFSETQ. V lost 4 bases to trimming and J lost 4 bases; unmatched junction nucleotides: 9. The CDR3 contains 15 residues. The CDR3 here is CASSAGGAMSTEAFF. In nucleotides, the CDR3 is TGCGCCAGCAGCGCAGGGGGCGCGATGAGCACTGAAGCTTTCTTT.

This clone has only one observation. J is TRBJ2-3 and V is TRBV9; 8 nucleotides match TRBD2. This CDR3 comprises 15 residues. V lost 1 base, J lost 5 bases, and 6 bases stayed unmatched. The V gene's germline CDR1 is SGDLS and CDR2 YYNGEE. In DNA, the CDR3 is TGTGCCAGCAGCGTATCGGGCGGGAGGAGAGATACGCAGTATTTT. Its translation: CASSVSGGRRDTQYF.

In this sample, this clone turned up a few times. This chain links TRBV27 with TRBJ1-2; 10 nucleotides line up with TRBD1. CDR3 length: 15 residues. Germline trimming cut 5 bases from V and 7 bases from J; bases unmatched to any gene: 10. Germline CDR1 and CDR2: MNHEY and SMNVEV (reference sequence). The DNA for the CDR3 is TGTGCCAGCAGTACGACAGGGGGCGATGGCGGTGGCTACACCTTC. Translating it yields CASSTTGGDGGGYTF.

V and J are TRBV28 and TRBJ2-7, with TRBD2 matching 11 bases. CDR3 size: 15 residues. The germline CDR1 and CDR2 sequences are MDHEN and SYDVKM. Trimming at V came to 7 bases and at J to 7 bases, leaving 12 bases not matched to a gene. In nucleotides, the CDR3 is TGTGCCAGCACCTTTAGCGGGAGGGCCAGGGGGGAGCAGTACTTC. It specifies CASTFSGRARGEQYF. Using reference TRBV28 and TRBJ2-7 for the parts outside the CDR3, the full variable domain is DVKVTQSSRYLVKRTGEKVFLECVQDMDHENMFWYRQDPGLGLRLIYFSYDVKMKEKGDIPEGYSVSREKKERFSLILESASTNQTSMYLCASTFSGRARGEQYFGPGTRLTVT.

The CDR3 DNA sequence: TGTGCCAGCAGCTTAGGGGGGACCAAAAACATTCAGTACTTC. Translated, it gives CASSLGGTKNIQYF. The chain joins TRBV5-5 to TRBJ2-4; D assignment may be TRBD1 or TRBD2 (6 bases each). Trimming removed 2 bases from V and 2 bases from J, with 8 bases in between. The germline gives CDR1 SGHKS, CDR2 YYEKEE (reference sequence). The CDR3 is made up of 14 amino acids.

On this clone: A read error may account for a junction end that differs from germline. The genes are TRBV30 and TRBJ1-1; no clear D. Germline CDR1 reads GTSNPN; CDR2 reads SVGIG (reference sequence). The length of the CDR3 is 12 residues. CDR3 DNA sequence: TGCGCCTGGAGTTTCACGAACACTGAAGCTTTCTTT. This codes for CAWSFTNTEAFF. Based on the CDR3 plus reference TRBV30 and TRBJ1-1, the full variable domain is SQTIHQWPATLVQPVGSPLSLECTVEGTSNPNLYWYRQAAGRGLQLLFYSVGIGQISSEVPQNLSASRPQDRQFILSSKKLLLSDSGFYLCAWSFTNTEAFFGQGTRLTVV.

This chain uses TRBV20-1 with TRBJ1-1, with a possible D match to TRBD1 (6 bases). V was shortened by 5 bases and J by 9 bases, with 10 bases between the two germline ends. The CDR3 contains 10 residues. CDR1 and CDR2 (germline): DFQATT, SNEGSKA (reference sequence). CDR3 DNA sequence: TGCAGTGCTGGGGACATGAAAGCTTTCTTT. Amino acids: CSAGDMKAFF.

The CDR3 here is CVTERRDTGELFF. DNA of the CDR3: TGTGTTACGGAGCGGCGAGACACCGGGGAGCTGTTTTTT. The rearrangement links TRBV28 to TRBJ2-2; D possibly corresponds to TRBD2 (5 bases). Germline values: CDR1 MDHEN, CDR2 SYDVKM. The CDR3 is made up of 13 amino acids.

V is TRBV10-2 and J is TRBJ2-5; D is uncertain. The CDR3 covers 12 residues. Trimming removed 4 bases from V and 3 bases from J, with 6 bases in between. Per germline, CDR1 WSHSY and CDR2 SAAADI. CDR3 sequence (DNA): TGCGCCAGCAGTGGAAGTAAAGAGACCCAGTACTTC. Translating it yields CASSGSKETQYF.